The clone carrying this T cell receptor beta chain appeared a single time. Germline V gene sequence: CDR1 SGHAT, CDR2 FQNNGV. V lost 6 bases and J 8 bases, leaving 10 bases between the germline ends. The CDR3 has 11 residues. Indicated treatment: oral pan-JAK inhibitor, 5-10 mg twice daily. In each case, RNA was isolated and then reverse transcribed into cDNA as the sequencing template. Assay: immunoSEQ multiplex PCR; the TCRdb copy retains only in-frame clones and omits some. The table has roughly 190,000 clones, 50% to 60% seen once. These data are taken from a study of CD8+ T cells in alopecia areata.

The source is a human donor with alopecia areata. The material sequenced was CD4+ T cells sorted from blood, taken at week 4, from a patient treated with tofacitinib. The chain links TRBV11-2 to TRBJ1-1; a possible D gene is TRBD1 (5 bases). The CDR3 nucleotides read TGTGCCAGCAGGTTGAGGGGAGAAGCTTTCTTT. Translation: CASRLRGEAFF. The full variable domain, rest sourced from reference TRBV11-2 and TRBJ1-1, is EAGVAQSPRYKIIEKRQSVAFWCNPISGHATLYWYQQILGQGPKLLIQFQNNGVVDDSQLPKDRFSAERLKGVDSTLKIQPAKLEDSAVYLCASRLRGEAFFGQGTRLTVV.